The 31 T cell receptor beta chains below were found in one sample sequenced in a study of post-analysis software for immune sequencing data. Study-level points and caveats: TRBV segments more frequent in patients than in controls numbered roughly 5 and included TRBV5-6, TRBV5-1 and TRBV20-1.

Antigens for these TCRs are unknown. Presence of unique molecular identifiers characterized the TCR beta cDNA libraries. Each CDR3 protein gets one entry after TCRdb re-called the PCR reads with MiXCR. Seen here are around 400,000 distinct CDR3 sequences, about 39% observed once, and the top ten hold 7.5% to 8.5%. Sequenced material: blood. Receptors were obtained from a girl aged 2 to 9 with multiple sclerosis.

The chain joins TRBV7-2 to TRBJ2-3; 8 bases fit TRBD2. Unmatched junction bases numbered 4, after V lost 3 bases and J lost 2 bases. The CDR3 extends over 15 amino acids. Germline V gives CDR1 SGHTA, CDR2 FQGNSA. The CDR3 bases are TGTGCCAGCAGCTTGGGCGGGGGGTACACAGATACGCAGTATTTT. This translates into CASSLGGGYTDTQYF.

The gene calls are TRBV27 and TRBJ2-5, with 8 bases aligning to TRBD1. This CDR3 spans 16 amino acids. In germline, CDR1 is MNHEY, CDR2 SMNVEV (reference sequence). The junction had 9 bases not matched to a gene; V was cut back by 2 bases and J by 4 bases. The CDR3 here is CASSLVRTGMRETQYF. CDR3 coding DNA: TGTGCCAGCAGTTTAGTCCGGACAGGGATGAGAGAGACCCAGTACTTC.

This chain uses TRBV2 with TRBJ2-7; 8 nucleotides align to TRBD2. V was pared by 1 base and J by 1 base, with 3 bases of the junction left unmatched. This CDR3 is 15 amino acids long. Germline V lookup: CDR1 SNHLY, CDR2 FYNNEI. CDR3 nucleotides: TGTGCCAGCAGTGAAGGGACTAGCCCTTCCTACGAGCAGTACTTC. It encodes CASSEGTSPSYEQYF.

This clonotype showed up just a few times. V is TRBV7-2 and J is TRBJ1-6, with a weak D call TRBD1 (5 bases). The V end lost 5 bases, the J end lost 9 bases, and 17 bases lay between the germline ends. Germline CDR1 is SGHTA and CDR2 is FQGNSA. The CDR3 covers 15 residues. The DNA of the CDR3 is TGTGCCAGCAGCCTGACTACAGGTTACCTTTCACCCCTCCACTTT. It is translated as CASSLTTGYLSPLHF.

Only a few counts were recorded for this clonotype. The chain is built from TRBV4-1 and TRBJ2-1; D is uncertain. CDR1 and CDR2 (germline): MGHRA, YSYEKL. This CDR3 is 14 amino acids long. Trimming removed 0 bases at V and 6 bases at J, with 9 bases between. The CDR3 loop reads CASSQEVLRNEQFF. Here the CDR3 DNA reads TGCGCCAGCAGCCAAGAAGTGCTTCGCAATGAGCAGTTCTTC.

This rearrangement joins TRBV4-2 to TRBJ2-5, with no clear D. In germline, CDR1 is LGHNA, CDR2 YNFKEQ. This CDR3 comprises 21 residues. V was shortened by 1 base and J by 3 bases, with 30 bases between the two germline ends. CDR3 nucleotide sequence: TGTGCCAGCAGCCAAGGAGGATTTGGATCCCGCAAGTTGGTTCCGGAAGAGACCCAGTACTTC. This sequence encodes CASSQGGFGSRKLVPEETQYF.

The chain is built from TRBV10-3 and TRBJ2-7, with D maybe TRBD1 (6 bases). The CDR3 has 17 amino acids. Trimming left V 0 bases short and J 0 bases short, with 15 bases between. Germline lookup yields CDR1 ENHRY and CDR2 SYGVKD. The DNA of the CDR3 is TGTGCCATCAGTGAGTCGAAAAGGACAGTGAGCTCCTACGAGCAGTACTTC. It encodes CAISESKRTVSSYEQYF.

This chain links TRBV9 with TRBJ2-3; maybe TRBD2 (5 bases). V was cut by 4 bases and J by 1 base, with 16 bases left in between. Per germline, CDR1 SGDLS and CDR2 YYNGEE. This CDR3 is built from 16 residues. CDR3 nucleotides: TGTGCCAGCAGCCCCTCCACGGCGGGCCGCACAGATACGCAGTATTTT. This sequence encodes CASSPSTAGRTDTQYF.

This clonotype was seen a handful of times. The V and J genes are TRBV5-1 and TRBJ2-5, with 7 positions matching TRBD1. The germline CDR1 and CDR2 sequences are SGHRS and YFSETQ. The length of the CDR3 is 15 residues. Losses at the gene ends were 3 bases for V and 1 base for J; bases not matched to a gene: 6. CDR3 amino acids: CASSWTGFVQETQYF. The CDR3 nucleotides read TGCGCCAGCAGCTGGACAGGCTTTGTCCAAGAGACCCAGTACTTC.

This clonotype showed up just a few times. The chain has TRBV4-3 and TRBJ1-4; D is ambiguous. Trimming took 3 bases from V and 5 from J, leaving 16 bases between them. CDR1 is LGHNA, CDR2 YSLEER, per germline. This CDR3 has 16 residues. The CDR3 nucleotides are TGCGCCAGCAGCCACGGCGAGATAAGGGAGAATGAAAAACTGTTTTTT. This encodes CASSHGEIRENEKLFF.

This clonotype has a count of ten or more. The gene calls are TRBV4-1 and TRBJ2-7; 7 bases fit TRBD2. Germline trimming cut 0 bases from V and 1 base from J; bases unmatched to any gene: 6. There are 16 residues in the CDR3. CDR1 MGHRA and CDR2 YSYEKL come from the germline V gene. CDR3 sequence: CASSQEDGGGSYEQYF. The CDR3 DNA follows: TGCGCCAGCAGCCAAGAAGACGGCGGGGGTTCCTACGAGCAGTACTTC.

V gene TRBV27 combines with J gene TRBJ2-1; 12 bases fit TRBD1. CDR1 is MNHEY, CDR2 SMNVEV, per germline (reference sequence). The CDR3 is 20 residues long. The trim removed 6 bases at V and 0 bases at J, leaving 15 bases unmatched. The CDR3 nucleotides read TGTGCCAGCAGGCCTCCGGGACAGGGGGCCCTCTTCATCTCCTACAATGAGCAGTTCTTC. Amino acids: CASRPPGQGALFISYNEQFF.

V usage is TRBV6-5 and J usage is TRBJ2-7; 7 bases map to TRBD2. V lost 3 bases, J lost 0 bases, and 8 bases stayed unmatched. There are 16 residues in the CDR3. Germline V gene data show CDR1 as MNHEY and CDR2 as SVGAGI. The CDR3 protein is CASSYSGGTISYEQYF. CDR3 nucleotide sequence: TGTGCCAGCAGTTATTCCGGAGGGACTATCTCCTACGAGCAGTACTTC.

The chain combines TRBV10-3 with TRBJ2-1; the match to TRBD2 covers 9 bases. This CDR3 region has 15 residues. V lost 2 bases, J lost 4 bases, and 3 bases stayed unmatched. From germline, CDR1 is ENHRY and CDR2 SYGVKD. The CDR3 is CAISETTSGYNEQFF. The CDR3 region has the DNA TGTGCCATCAGTGAGACCACTAGCGGGTACAATGAGCAGTTCTTC.

This rearrangement joins TRBV6-1 to TRBJ2-3; 7 bases align to TRBD2. Looked up from germline, CDR1 is MNHNS and CDR2 is SASEGT. This CDR3 is 15 amino acids long. The CDR3 here is CVSESSSGNTDTQYF. Written as DNA, the CDR3 is TGTGTCTCCGAGTCCTCTAGCGGAAACACAGATACGCAGTATTTT.

V usage is TRBV12-3 or TRBV12-4 and J usage is TRBJ1-2; TRBD1 agrees at 8 bases. The trim removed 5 bases at V and 4 bases at J, leaving 3 bases unmatched. This CDR3 region has 13 residues. The CDR3 reads CASSKGQVYGYTF. The CDR3 DNA reads as TGTGCCAGCAGTAAGGGACAGGTCTATGGCTACACCTTC.

The chain is built from TRBV3-1 and TRBJ2-7, with a weak D call TRBD2 (6 bases). The ends were cut back, 0 bases at V and 6 bases at J, with 12 bases in the middle. The CDR3 is made up of 14 amino acids. Germline assignment: CDR1 LGHDT and CDR2 YNNKEL (reference sequence). The DNA for the CDR3 is TGTGCCAGCAGCCAAGATACGGGAGCTAGCGAGCAGTACTTC. It encodes CASSQDTGASEQYF.

This clonotype came up a few times. The CDR3 bases are TGCAGTGCTCAGGGCGCTTCAACTTACTACGAGCAGTACTTC. Protein product: CSAQGASTYYEQYF. The rearrangement joins TRBV20-1 to TRBJ2-7; D might be TRBD1 (5 bases). V was pared by 5 bases and J by 3 bases, with 17 bases between. The CDR3 loop spans 14 amino acids. The V gene's germline CDR1 is DFQATT and CDR2 SNEGSKA (reference sequence).

This chain uses TRBV20-1 with TRBJ1-2, with a weak D call TRBD1 (5 bases). The CDR3 is made up of 13 amino acids. Trimming cost V 5 bases and J 4 bases, with 14 bases left between them. The germline gives CDR1 DFQATT, CDR2 SNEGSKA (reference sequence). The DNA for the CDR3 is TGCAGTGCTGCTCCCGGGACGTTCTATGGCTACACCTTC. It specifies CSAAPGTFYGYTF.

In its sample, this clonotype was seen a few times. CDR3 sequence (DNA): TGTGCCAGCAGCTTAGTTGACAGGTTGAATGAGCAGTTCTTC. It translates to CASSLVDRLNEQFF. This chain joins TRBV7-2 and TRBJ2-1; a weak D match, TRBD1 (6 bases). This CDR3 is 14 amino acids long. The V and J ends lost 1 base and 7 bases respectively, with 11 bases between them. Germline lookup yields CDR1 SGHTA and CDR2 FQGNSA.

V usage is TRBV13 and J usage is TRBJ2-6, with D hard to call. With 2 bases removed from V and 0 bases from J, the gap between germline ends came to 11 bases. Germline V gene lookup returns CDR1 PRHDT and CDR2 FYEKMQ (reference sequence). The CDR3 totals 17 residues. The CDR3 DNA follows: TGTGCCAGCAGCTTACTCCGCCTGAGCTCTGGGGCCAACGTCCTGACTTTC. It yields the protein CASSLLRLSSGANVLTF.

As regards this clonotype: A read error may account for a junction end that differs from germline. The chain joins TRBV3-1 to TRBJ2-7; D possibly corresponds to TRBD2 (6 bases). Gene TRBJ2-5 matches the end of the DNA better, so the J call may be wrong. The CDR3 runs 14 residues. Germline V gene lookup returns CDR1 LGHDT and CDR2 YNNKEL (reference sequence). The CDR3 is CASGQLARGETQYF. CDR3 nucleotide sequence: TGTGCCAGCGGCCAACTCGCGCGGGGTGAGACCCAGTACTTC.

This clonotype has just a few counts. This rearrangement joins TRBV6-6 to TRBJ1-2; 8 bases agree with TRBD1. Germline trimming cut 5 bases from V and 0 bases from J; bases unmatched to any gene: 5. Germline CDR1 and CDR2: MNHNY and SVGAGI (reference sequence). The CDR3 is 15 residues long. CDR3: CASSPGQGANYGYTF. As DNA, the CDR3 is TGTGCCAGCAGTCCCGGACAGGGTGCTAACTATGGCTACACCTTC.

As regards this clonotype: Mismatch with germline at one junction end may stem from a read error. The chain carries TRBV7-2 and TRBJ2-1; possibly TRBD2 for D (5 bases). The germline V gene has CDR1 SGHTA and CDR2 FQGNSA. The CDR3 covers 11 residues. The CDR3 DNA is TGTGTCAGCAGTCTAGGACTCGAGCAGTTCTTC. Its translation is CVSSLGLEQFF.

The J gene is TRBJ2-3, the V gene TRBV5-6; D remains unclear. V was pared by 0 bases and J by 2 bases, with 7 bases between. CDR1 and CDR2 (germline): SGHDT, YYEEEE. This CDR3 region has 14 residues. The chain's CDR3 is CASSLVWFTDTQYF. The CDR3 DNA reads as TGTGCCAGCAGCTTGGTTTGGTTCACAGATACGCAGTATTTT.

The rearrangement links TRBV25-1 to TRBJ2-5, with a possible D match to TRBD1 (7 bases). The J call may be mistaken, given a closer DNA end match to TRBJ2-7. This CDR3 contains 15 residues. From germline, CDR1 is MGHDK and CDR2 SYGVNS. CDR3 region: CASSKDDRDSDEQYF. The CDR3 DNA is TGTGCCAGCAGTAAGGATGACAGGGACTCGGACGAGCAGTACTTC.

V usage is TRBV29-1 and J usage is TRBJ1-2; D is undetermined. The CDR3 totals 13 residues. CDR1 is SQVTM, CDR2 ANQGSEA, per germline. V lost 4 bases and J lost 0, with 9 bases in between. As DNA, the CDR3 is TGCAGCGTTGTGTCCAGTTCTAACTATGGCTACACCTTC. Encoded protein: CSVVSSSNYGYTF.

The chain couples TRBV9 to TRBJ2-7; 7 bases agree with TRBD1. The CDR3 sequence is 15 residues long. Germline V gives CDR1 SGDLS, CDR2 YYNGEE. The ends lost 1 base at V and 2 bases at J; junction bases unmatched: 6. CDR3 amino acids: CASSVTGTATYEQYF. DNA for the CDR3: TGTGCCAGCAGCGTAACCGGGACAGCAACCTACGAGCAGTACTTC.

The chain joins TRBV14 to TRBJ2-3; 11 nucleotides align to TRBD2. Germline values: CDR1 SGHDN, CDR2 FVKESK. With 4 bases clipped from V and 2 bases from J, the junction kept 5 bases outside the gene matches. The CDR3 is 16 residues long. The CDR3 here is CASSPGGLADTDTQYF. CDR3 nucleotides: TGTGCCAGCAGCCCCGGGGGACTAGCGGACACAGATACGCAGTATTTT.

CDR3 loop: CASSYSTRTYEQYF. In DNA form, the CDR3 reads TGTGCCAGCAGTTACTCGACCAGAACCTACGAGCAGTACTTC. The J gene is TRBJ2-7, the V gene TRBV6-5; no clear D gene. The CDR3 is 14 amino acids. The V gene's germline CDR1 is MNHEY and CDR2 SVGAGI. The V and J ends lost 0 bases and 2 bases respectively, with 8 bases between them.

The table lists this clonotype with a few counts. The chain has TRBV4-2 and TRBJ2-5; unclear D gene. The CDR3 length is 13 residues. CDR1 is LGHNA and CDR2 is YNFKEQ in the germline V gene. Trimming took 1 base from V and 3 from J, leaving 6 bases between them. CDR3 DNA sequence: TGTGCCAGCAGCCAAGCACAAGAAGAGACCCAGTACTTC. This gives the protein CASSQAQEETQYF.